The text below deals with one T cell receptor (beta chain). CDR1 is ENHRY and CDR2 is SYGVKD in the germline V gene. V was clipped by 6 bases and J by 4 bases; unmatched bases: 4. This CDR3 region has 14 residues. These data originate in a study of blood T cell repertoires in COVID-19. The table came from immunoSEQ multiplex PCR; TCRdb's copy has only in-frame clones and leaves some out. This sample has over 200,000 clones, with approximately 80% found just once. The study drew participants aged about 18 to 95 years from 20 to 30 US areas. Allocation to cohorts depended on clinical history reported by the participants. Two negative PCRs, clearance, or symptom resolution characterized the recovered Cohort 3 donors.

This clonotype was sampled from a man in his 60s who had recovered from COVID-19. The material sequenced was PBMCs or T cells enriched from blood (not recorded which). The rearrangement joins TRBV10-3 to TRBJ1-4; TRBD1 aligns across 8 bases. CDR3 sequence: CAIRDRADNEKLFF. CDR3 bases: TGTGCCATCAGGGACAGGGCAGATAATGAAAAACTGTTTTTT.